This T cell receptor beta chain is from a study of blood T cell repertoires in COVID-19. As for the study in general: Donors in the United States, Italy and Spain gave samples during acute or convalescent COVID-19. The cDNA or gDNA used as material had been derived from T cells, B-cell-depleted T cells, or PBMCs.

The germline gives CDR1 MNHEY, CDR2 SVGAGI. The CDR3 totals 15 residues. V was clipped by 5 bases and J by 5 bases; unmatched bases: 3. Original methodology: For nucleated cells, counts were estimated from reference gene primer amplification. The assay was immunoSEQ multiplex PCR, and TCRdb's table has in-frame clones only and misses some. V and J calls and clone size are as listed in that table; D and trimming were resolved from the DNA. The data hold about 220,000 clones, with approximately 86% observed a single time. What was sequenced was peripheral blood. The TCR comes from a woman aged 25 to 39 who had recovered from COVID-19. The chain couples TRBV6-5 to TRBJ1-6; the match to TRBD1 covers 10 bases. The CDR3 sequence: CASSNGQGDNSPLHF. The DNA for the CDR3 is TGTGCCAGCAGTAACGGACAGGGGGATAATTCACCCCTCCACTTT.